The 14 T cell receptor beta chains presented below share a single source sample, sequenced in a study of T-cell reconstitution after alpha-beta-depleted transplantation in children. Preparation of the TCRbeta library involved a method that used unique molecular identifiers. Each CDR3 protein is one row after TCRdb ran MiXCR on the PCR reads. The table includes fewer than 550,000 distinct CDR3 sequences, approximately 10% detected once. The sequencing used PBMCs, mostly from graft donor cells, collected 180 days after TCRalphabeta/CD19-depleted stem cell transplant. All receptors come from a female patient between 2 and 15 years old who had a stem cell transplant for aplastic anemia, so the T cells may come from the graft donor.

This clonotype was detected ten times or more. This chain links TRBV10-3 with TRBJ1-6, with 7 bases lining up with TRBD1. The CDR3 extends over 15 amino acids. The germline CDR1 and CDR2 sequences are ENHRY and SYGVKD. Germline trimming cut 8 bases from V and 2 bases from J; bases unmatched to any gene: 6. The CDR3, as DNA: TGTGCCATCGCCGAAGACAGGGCCTATAATTCACCCCTCCACTTT. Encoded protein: CAIAEDRAYNSPLHF.

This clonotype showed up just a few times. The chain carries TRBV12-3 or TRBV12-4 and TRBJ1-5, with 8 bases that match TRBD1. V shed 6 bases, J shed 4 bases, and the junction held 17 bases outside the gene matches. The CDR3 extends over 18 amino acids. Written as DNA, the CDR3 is TGTGCCAGCAGGAAAAGCAGACGAGGACAGGGACAAAATCAGCCCCAGCATTTT. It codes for CASRKSRRGQGQNQPQHF.

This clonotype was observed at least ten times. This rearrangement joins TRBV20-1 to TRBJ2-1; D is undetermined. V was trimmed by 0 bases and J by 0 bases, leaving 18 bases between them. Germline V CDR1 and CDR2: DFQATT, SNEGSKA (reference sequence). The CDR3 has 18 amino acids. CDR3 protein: CSARDLYGTASSYNEQFF. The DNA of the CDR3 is TGCAGTGCTAGAGATCTTTATGGTACTGCTAGCTCCTACAATGAGCAGTTCTTC.

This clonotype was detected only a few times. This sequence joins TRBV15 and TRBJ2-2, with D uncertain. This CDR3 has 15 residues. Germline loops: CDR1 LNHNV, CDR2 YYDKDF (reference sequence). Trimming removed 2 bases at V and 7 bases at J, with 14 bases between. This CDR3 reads CATSRPWTHGGELFF. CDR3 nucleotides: TGTGCCACCAGCAGACCCTGGACCCACGGCGGGGAGCTGTTTTTT.

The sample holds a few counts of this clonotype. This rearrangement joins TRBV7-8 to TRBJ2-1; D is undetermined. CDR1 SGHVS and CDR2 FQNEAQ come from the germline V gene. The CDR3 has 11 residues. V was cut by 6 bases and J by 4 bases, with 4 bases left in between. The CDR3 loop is CASRTYNEQFF. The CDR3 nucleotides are TGTGCCAGCAGAACGTACAATGAGCAGTTCTTC.

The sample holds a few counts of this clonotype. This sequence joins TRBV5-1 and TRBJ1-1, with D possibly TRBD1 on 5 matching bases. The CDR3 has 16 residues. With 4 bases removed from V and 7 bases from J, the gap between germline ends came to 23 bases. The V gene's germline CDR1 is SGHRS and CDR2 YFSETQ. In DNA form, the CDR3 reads TGCGCCAGCAGCCCTGGGCTGGGGGACCCATCCGATGAAGCTTTCTTT. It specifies CASSPGLGDPSDEAFF.

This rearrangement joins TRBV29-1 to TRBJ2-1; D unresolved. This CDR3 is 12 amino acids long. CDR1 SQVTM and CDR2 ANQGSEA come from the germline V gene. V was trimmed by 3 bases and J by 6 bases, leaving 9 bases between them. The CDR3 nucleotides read TGCAGCGTTGATTTTCAGAGCAATGAGCAGTTCTTC. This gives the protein CSVDFQSNEQFF.

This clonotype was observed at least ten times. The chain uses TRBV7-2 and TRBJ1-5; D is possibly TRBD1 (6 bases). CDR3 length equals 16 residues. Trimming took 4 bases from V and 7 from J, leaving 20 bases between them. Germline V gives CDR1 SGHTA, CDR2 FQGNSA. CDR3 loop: CASSSAGTRLVQPQHF. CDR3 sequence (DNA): TGTGCCAGCAGCTCAGCGGGGACACGCTTGGTGCAGCCCCAGCATTTT.

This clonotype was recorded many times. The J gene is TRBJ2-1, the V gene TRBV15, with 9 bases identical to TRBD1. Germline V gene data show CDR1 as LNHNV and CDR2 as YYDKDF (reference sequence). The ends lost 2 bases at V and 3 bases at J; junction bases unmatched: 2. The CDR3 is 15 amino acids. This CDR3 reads CATSRLTGGYNEQFF. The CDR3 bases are TGTGCCACCAGCAGATTGACAGGGGGCTACAATGAGCAGTTCTTC.

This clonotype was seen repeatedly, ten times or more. CDR3 loop: CASRPSGTGAGEQYF. CDR3 bases: TGTGCCAGCAGGCCAAGTGGGACAGGGGCCGGCGAGCAGTACTTC. The chain joins TRBV27 to TRBJ2-7, with 10 bases fitting TRBD1. The germline V gene encodes CDR1 MNHEY and CDR2 SMNVEV (reference sequence). After removal of 6 bases from V and 6 bases from J, the junction contained 11 bases not matched to a gene. CDR3 length: 15 amino acids.

CDR3 coding DNA: TGTGCCAGCAGTTCCAGGGTCGGAGCTTTCTTT. Its protein product is CASSSRVGAFF. The chain employs TRBV11-2 and TRBJ1-1, with D tentatively TRBD1 (5 bases). Germline CDR1 reads SGHAT; CDR2 reads FQNNGV. V lost 6 bases and J lost 10, with 12 bases in between. The CDR3 is 11 residues long.

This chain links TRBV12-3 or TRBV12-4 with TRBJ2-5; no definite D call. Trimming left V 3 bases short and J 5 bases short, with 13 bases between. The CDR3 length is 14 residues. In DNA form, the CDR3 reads TGTGCCAGCAGTTTGGAGCTCCTGTCGGAGACCCAGTACTTC. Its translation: CASSLELLSETQYF.

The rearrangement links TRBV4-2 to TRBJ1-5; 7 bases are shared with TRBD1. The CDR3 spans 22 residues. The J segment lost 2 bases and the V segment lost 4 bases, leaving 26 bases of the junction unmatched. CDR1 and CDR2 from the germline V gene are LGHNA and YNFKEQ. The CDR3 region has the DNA TGTGCCAGCAGCCCGACCGAGATCGACAGGGATGCTTTGCCCTACGGCAATCAGCCCCAGCATTTT. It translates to CASSPTEIDRDALPYGNQPQHF.

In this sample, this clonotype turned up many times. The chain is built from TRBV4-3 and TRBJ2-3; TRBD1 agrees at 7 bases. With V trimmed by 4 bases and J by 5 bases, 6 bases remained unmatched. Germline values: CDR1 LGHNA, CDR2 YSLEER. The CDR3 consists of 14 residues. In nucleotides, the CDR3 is TGCGCCAGCAGCCGCCGCACAGGGGTAGATACGCAGTATTTT. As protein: CASSRRTGVDTQYF.